Only a few counts were recorded for the clone carrying this TCR beta chain. Antigen specificity is unknown. This entry is derived from a study of early T cells in non-severe SARS-CoV-2 infection. Overall study context: Sequencing targeted bulk RNA from unsorted whole blood, leaving chains unpaired.

Individual cDNA molecules carried attached unique molecular identifiers. TCRdb re-called the 5' RACE reads with MiXCR, one entry per CDR3 protein. The sample holds about 44,000 distinct CDR3 sequences, about 23% seen once. The germline V gene has CDR1 SEHNR and CDR2 FQNEAQ (reference sequence). V lost 4 bases to trimming and J lost 2 bases, with 15 bases between them. This CDR3 has 16 residues. General study points: Private and CD4 specificities were missed by VDJdb matching, skewed to anti-spike CD8.

This sequence joins TRBV7-9 and TRBJ2-1; no firm D call. The specimen comprised whole blood, sampled at baseline. This clonotype was obtained from an adult who was a healthcare worker with PCR-confirmed SARS-CoV-2 infection or an uninfected control (not recorded which). DNA of the CDR3: TGTGCCAGCAGCTCCCCGCGCCCCCCAACCTACAATGAGCAGTTCTTC. Residues: CASSSPRPPTYNEQFF. Full variable domain (rest looked up from reference TRBV7-9 and TRBJ2-1): DTGVSQNPRHKITKRGQNVTFRCDPISEHNRLYWYRQTLGQGPEFLTYFQNEAQLEKSRLLSDRFSAERPKGSFSTLEIQRTEQGDSAMYLCASSSPRPPTYNEQFFGPGTRLTVL.